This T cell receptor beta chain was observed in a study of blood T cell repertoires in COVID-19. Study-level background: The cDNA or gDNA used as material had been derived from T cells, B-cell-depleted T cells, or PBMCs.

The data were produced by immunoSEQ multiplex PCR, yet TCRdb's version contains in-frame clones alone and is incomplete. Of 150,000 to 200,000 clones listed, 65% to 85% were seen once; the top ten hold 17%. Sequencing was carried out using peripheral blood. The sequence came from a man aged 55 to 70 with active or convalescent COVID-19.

Here the CDR3 reads CATSRDGQGPRQYF. Written as DNA, the CDR3 is TGTGCCACCAGCAGAGATGGACAGGGACCCAGACAGTACTTC. The chain links TRBV15 to TRBJ2-7, with TRBD1 matching over 8 bases. The CDR3 totals 14 residues. After removal of 0 bases from V and 10 bases from J, the junction contained 8 bases not matched to a gene. The germline V gene encodes CDR1 LNHNV and CDR2 YYDKDF (reference sequence).